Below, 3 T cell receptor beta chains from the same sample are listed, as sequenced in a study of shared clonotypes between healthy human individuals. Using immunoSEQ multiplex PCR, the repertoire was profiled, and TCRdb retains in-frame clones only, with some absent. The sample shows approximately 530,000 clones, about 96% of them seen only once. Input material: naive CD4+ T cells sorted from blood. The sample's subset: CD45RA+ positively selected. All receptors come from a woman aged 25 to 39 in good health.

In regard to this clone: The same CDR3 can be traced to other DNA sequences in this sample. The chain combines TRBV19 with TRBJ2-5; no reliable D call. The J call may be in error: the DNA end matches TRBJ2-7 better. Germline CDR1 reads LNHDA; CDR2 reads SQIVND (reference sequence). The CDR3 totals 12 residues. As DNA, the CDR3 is TGTGCCAGTAGTATACCGGGTTACGAGCAGTACTTC. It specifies CASSIPGYEQYF.

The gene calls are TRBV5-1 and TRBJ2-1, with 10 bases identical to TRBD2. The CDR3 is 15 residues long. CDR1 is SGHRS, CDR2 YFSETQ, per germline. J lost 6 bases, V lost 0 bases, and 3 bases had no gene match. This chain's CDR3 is CASSLGASGSNEQFF. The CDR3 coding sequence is TGCGCCAGCAGCTTGGGGGCTAGCGGGAGCAATGAGCAGTTCTTC.

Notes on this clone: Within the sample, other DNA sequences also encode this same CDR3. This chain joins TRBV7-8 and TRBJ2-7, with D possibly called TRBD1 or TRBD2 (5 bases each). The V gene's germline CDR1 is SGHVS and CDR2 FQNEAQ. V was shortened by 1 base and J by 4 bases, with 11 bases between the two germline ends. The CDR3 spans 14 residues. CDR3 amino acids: CASSLDGGPYEQYF. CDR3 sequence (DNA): TGTGCCAGCAGCTTAGATGGGGGTCCTTACGAGCAGTACTTC.